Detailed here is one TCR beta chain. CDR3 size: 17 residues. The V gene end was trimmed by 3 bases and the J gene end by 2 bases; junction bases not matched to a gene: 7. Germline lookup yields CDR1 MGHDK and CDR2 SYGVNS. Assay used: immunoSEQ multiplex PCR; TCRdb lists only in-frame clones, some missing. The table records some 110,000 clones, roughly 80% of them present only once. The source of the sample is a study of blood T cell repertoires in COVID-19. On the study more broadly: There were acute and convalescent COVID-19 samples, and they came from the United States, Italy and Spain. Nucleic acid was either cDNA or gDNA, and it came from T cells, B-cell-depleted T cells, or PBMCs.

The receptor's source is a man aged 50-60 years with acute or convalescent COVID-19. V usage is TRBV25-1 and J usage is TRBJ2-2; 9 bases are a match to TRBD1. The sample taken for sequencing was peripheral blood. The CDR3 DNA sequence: TGTGCCAGCAGTGACCTAACAGGGGGCGGAAACACCGGGGAGCTGTTTTTT. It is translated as CASSDLTGGGNTGELFF.